Listed below are T cell receptor beta chains from one sample, sequenced in a study of blood T cells in healthy people across ages. TCRdb used MiXCR to reprocess the 5' RACE reads, holding one entry per CDR3 protein. This table holds roughly 1,800,000 distinct CDR3 sequences, around half found once. The sequenced material came from blood. The receptors originated from a woman aged 40 to 55 in good health. Each CDR3 is given with its conserved first and last residue. A D gene is named only where the DNA matches it firmly. Size values are once, few and many counts, or a class for expanded clones, and some rows have none.

-	TRBV28	-	TRBJ2-1	TGTGCCACAAGCGTGGGGTCCCCCTACAATGAGCAGTTCTTC	CATSVGSPYNEQFF
-	TRBV6-8	once	TRBJ2-3	TGTGCCAGCAGCGACTACCGGATGGCTACGCAGTATTTT	CASSDYRMATQYF
-	TRBV27	-	TRBJ1-2	TGTGCCAGCAGTTTAGGCCAGCAGTATGGCTACACCTTC	CASSLGQQYGYTF
-	TRBV5-1	many	TRBJ2-3	TGTGCCAGCAGCTTCACAGATACGCAGTATTTT	CASSFTDTQYF
-	TRBV5-1	few	TRBJ2-2	TGCGCCAGCAGCTCTTACACCGGGGAGCTGTTTTTT	CASSSYTGELFF
-	TRBV7-8	-	TRBJ2-3	TGTGCCAGCAGCCCTAAAGTGGTTGCTCGGGATACGCAGTATTTT	CASSPKVVARDTQYF
-	TRBV25-1	few	TRBJ1-4	TGTGCCAGCAGTCTGCAGGGAGGGGATGAAAAACTGTTTTTT	CASSLQGGDEKLFF
TRBD1	TRBV6-6	-	TRBJ1-2	TGTGCCAGCACCGAGGACAGGGGGGGTCGAGATGGCTACACCTTC	CASTEDRGGRDGYTF
-	TRBV6-5	-	TRBJ1-1	TGTGCCAGCAGTCGGACGTCGGGGTACTCGGAAGCTTTCTTT	CASSRTSGYSEAFF
-	TRBV6-2/TRBV6-3	few	TRBJ2-7	TGTGCCAGCACGAACGGCCCTCCATACGAGCAGTACTTC	CASTNGPPYEQYF
TRBD1	TRBV6-6	-	TRBJ1-5	TGTGCCAGCAGCCAGACAGGGTTCGGACAGCCCCAGCATTTT	CASSQTGFGQPQHF
TRBD1	TRBV6-1	-	TRBJ2-5	TGTGCCAGCAGTGAAAGTAACATGGGGTTCTCGCTAGGACAGGGGCACCAAGAGACCCAGTACTTC	CASSESNMGFSLGQGHQETQYF
-	TRBV4-1	few	TRBJ2-7	TGCGCCAGCAGCCAAGTGAAGGGGAACTACGAGCAGTACTTC	CASSQVKGNYEQYF
TRBD2	TRBV7-2	few	TRBJ2-5	TGTGCCAGCACCCTCATCCCGGGACTACAAGAGACCCAGTACTTC	CASTLIPGLQETQYF
-	TRBV27	few	TRBJ2-5	TGTGCCAGCAGTTTAGTGGGGGCAGATCAAGAGACCCAGTACTTC	CASSLVGADQETQYF
TRBD1	TRBV6-2/TRBV6-3	-	TRBJ2-5	TGTGCGGGGCAGGAGACAGGGAGATCCTGGACCCAGTACTTC	CAGQETGRSWTQYF
-	TRBV20-1	-	TRBJ1-2	TGCAGTGCTAGACCTTTGACAGACTATGGCTACACCTTC	CSARPLTDYGYTF
-	TRBV4-2	-	TRBJ1-2	TGTGCCAGCAGCCAAGAGAACCAGCGGCTCTATGGCTACACCTTC	CASSQENQRLYGYTF
TRBD1	TRBV15	-	TRBJ2-3	TGTGCCACCAGCAGATGGGACAGGGGAACAGATACGCAGTATTTT	CATSRWDRGTDTQYF
TRBD2	TRBV7-2	few	TRBJ2-7	TGTGCCAGCAGCTTTGGACTAGCGGGTACCTTTTACGAGCAGTACTTC	CASSFGLAGTFYEQYF
TRBD1	TRBV28	-	TRBJ1-5	TGTGCCAGCAGGGCGACAGGGCTGTTACAGCCCCAGCATTTT	CASRATGLLQPQHF
-	TRBV5-6	-	TRBJ1-5	TGTGCCAGCAGCTATTATAATCAGCCCCAGCATTTT	CASSYYNQPQHF
-	TRBV6-2/TRBV6-3	-	TRBJ2-6	TGTGCCAGCAGCCCCCTCCGAGGACAGCCCTCTGGGGCCAACGTCCTGACTTTC	CASSPLRGQPSGANVLTF
TRBD1	TRBV7-8	few	TRBJ1-2	TGTGCCAGCAGCTTAGCACCCAGGGGGGAGGGCTACACCTTC	CASSLAPRGEGYTF
-	TRBV12-3/TRBV12-4	-	TRBJ1-2	TGTGCCAGCAGTTTGTGGGTGGGCTATGGCTACACCTTC	CASSLWVGYGYTF
TRBD2	TRBV28	few	TRBJ2-5	TGTGCCAGCAGTCCGCAACTAGCGGGGGGGCGAAAGACCCAGTACTTC	CASSPQLAGGRKTQYF
-	TRBV4-1	-	TRBJ1-5	TGCGCCAGCAGCCAAGGGGCGGACCGCAATCAGCCCCAGCATTTT	CASSQGADRNQPQHF
-	TRBV25-1	-	TRBJ1-2	TGTGCCAGCAAGGACACCCTCTATGGCTACACCTTC	CASKDTLYGYTF
-	TRBV5-6	-	TRBJ2-1	TGTGCCAGCAGCTTGCAACTCCATGAGCAGTTCTTC	CASSLQLHEQFF
TRBD1	TRBV7-2	-	TRBJ2-7	TGTGCCAGCAGCTTAAGGGGACAGGGGGGCGAGCAGTACTTC	CASSLRGQGGEQYF
-	TRBV6-5	-	TRBJ2-1	TGTGCCAGCAGTAGATCCGGACTGAGCTCCTACAATGAGCAGTTCTTC	CASSRSGLSSYNEQFF
TRBD2	TRBV20-1	-	TRBJ2-1	TGCAGTGCTAGAGGCAGACTAGCGGGGGGCTCCTACAATGAGCAGTTCTTC	CSARGRLAGGSYNEQFF
-	TRBV20-1	-	TRBJ2-4	TGCAGTGCTAGAGATCACACATGGTCCTACGGGCAGTACTTC	CSARDHTWSYGQYF
-	TRBV7-2	many	TRBJ2-7	TGTGCCAGCAGCTTTCCCCCTGCAAGGGAGCAGTACTTC	CASSFPPAREQYF
-	TRBV20-1	-	TRBJ2-3	TGCAGTGCCCCCTTTGAGGGGGGGGCCACAGATACGCAGTATTTT	CSAPFEGGATDTQYF
-	TRBV27	-	TRBJ1-6	TGTGCCAGCAGCCTTACCTCAGGGATCGGGTCCTATAATTCACCCCTCCACTTT	CASSLTSGIGSYNSPLHF
TRBD2	TRBV3-1	-	TRBJ2-3	TGTGCCAGCAGCCAAGGGGTCCTAGCGGGAGGCACAGATACGCAGTATTTT	CASSQGVLAGGTDTQYF
-	TRBV20-1	-	TRBJ1-2	TGCAGTGCTAGGGACGCTAACTATGGCTACACCTTC	CSARDANYGYTF
TRBD2	TRBV4-3	few	TRBJ2-7	TGCGCCAGCAGCCAAGAATCGGGTAGCGGGGGGACCAGCTCCTACGAGCAGTACTTC	CASSQESGSGGTSSYEQYF
-	TRBV7-2	once	TRBJ1-2	TGTGCCAGCAGCTTAAGGATTCAGGGGCAGAACTATGGCTACACCTTC	CASSLRIQGQNYGYTF
TRBD1	TRBV28	many	TRBJ2-3	TGTGCCAGCAGTTTCTGGACAGGTCGCACAGATACGCAGTATTTT	CASSFWTGRTDTQYF
TRBD1	TRBV20-1	-	TRBJ1-6	TGCAGTGCTAGACCCACTGGACAGGTCGCCCTCAGCTCCTATAATTCACCCCTCCACTTT	CSARPTGQVALSSYNSPLHF
-	TRBV15	few	TRBJ2-5	TGTGCCACCAGCAGAGATCGTGGCGGGGGCCCCCAAGAGACCCAGTACTTC	CATSRDRGGGPQETQYF
-	TRBV7-6	-	TRBJ2-1	TGTGCCAGCAGCTTAGCGGAGGAGCCGGGCCCGGAGCAGTTCTTC	CASSLAEEPGPEQFF
TRBD1	TRBV20-1	-	TRBJ1-4	TGCAGTGCTAGCGGGACAGGGGGACGAGGTGAAAAACTGTTTTTT	CSASGTGGRGEKLFF
-	TRBV28	-	TRBJ1-4	TGTGCCAGCGGAGGTTGGGAAAAACTGTTTTTT	CASGGWEKLFF
TRBD2	TRBV13	-	TRBJ2-4	TGTGCCAGCAGCTTAGCCGGGACTAGCGGGGGGCCTATAGCCAAAAGCATTCAGTACTTC	CASSLAGTSGGPIAKSIQYF
TRBD2	TRBV9	-	TRBJ2-1	TGTGCCAGCAGCGCTGATAGCGGGGGCTACAATGAGCAGTTCTTC	CASSADSGGYNEQFF
TRBD1	TRBV7-2	-	TRBJ2-1	TGTGCCAGCAGCATGGACAGGGGGACCTACAATGAGCAGTTCTTC	CASSMDRGTYNEQFF
TRBD1	TRBV20-1	-	TRBJ2-1	TGCAGTGCTACCACCGGGACAGGGGGCAATGAGCAGTTCTTC	CSATTGTGGNEQFF
-	TRBV7-2	-	TRBJ2-1	TGTGCCAGCAGCCCCGGGGGAACTGCACGCTCCTACAATGAGCAGTTCTTC	CASSPGGTARSYNEQFF
TRBD1	TRBV2	-	TRBJ2-5	TGTGCCAGCGGTTGGGACAGGAACTATGAGCAGTACTTC	CASGWDRNYEQYF
TRBD2	TRBV27	-	TRBJ2-3	TGTGCCAGCAGTCTCCGACTAGCGGGGGGGCCGGGTACGCAGTATTTT	CASSLRLAGGPGTQYF
TRBD2	TRBV3-1	-	TRBJ2-1	TGTGCCAGCAGCCAAGAAGGGGCAGCGGGGGTTTACAATGAGCAGTTCTTC	CASSQEGAAGVYNEQFF
TRBD2	TRBV20-1	few	TRBJ2-1	TGCAGTGCTAGAGTATTCGGTAGCGGGGGGTCCGTTAATGAGCAGTTCTTC	CSARVFGSGGSVNEQFF